Below, one T cell receptor beta chain is given with its context. Its antigen is unknown. This sample stems from a study of cytomegalovirus exposure and HLA in healthy donors. Study-wide results and limits: Rarity held for most TCR sequences, but there were some public TCRs that occurred in many donors. Most TCR beta V segments were productive about 87% or about 30% of the time in an earlier analysis.

This PCR relied on a set of 60 Vbeta primers and 13 Jbeta primers. Measured with immunoSEQ multiplex PCR; TCRdb has only the in-frame clones, and not every one. In the table there are approximately 200,000 clones, 79% of which are singletons. Source material: PBMCs. This TCR derives from a girl between 10 and 17 years old in good health and CMV-seropositive.

CDR3 nucleotides: TGTGCCATCAGTGGGAACAGCCCCGTGGACTATGGCTACACCTTC. Translated, it gives CAISGNSPVDYGYTF. V is TRBV10-3 and J is TRBJ1-2, with no clear D. This CDR3 is 15 amino acids long. Looked up from germline, CDR1 is ENHRY and CDR2 is SYGVKD. Trimming pared 4 bases from V and 3 bases from J, leaving 15 bases between.